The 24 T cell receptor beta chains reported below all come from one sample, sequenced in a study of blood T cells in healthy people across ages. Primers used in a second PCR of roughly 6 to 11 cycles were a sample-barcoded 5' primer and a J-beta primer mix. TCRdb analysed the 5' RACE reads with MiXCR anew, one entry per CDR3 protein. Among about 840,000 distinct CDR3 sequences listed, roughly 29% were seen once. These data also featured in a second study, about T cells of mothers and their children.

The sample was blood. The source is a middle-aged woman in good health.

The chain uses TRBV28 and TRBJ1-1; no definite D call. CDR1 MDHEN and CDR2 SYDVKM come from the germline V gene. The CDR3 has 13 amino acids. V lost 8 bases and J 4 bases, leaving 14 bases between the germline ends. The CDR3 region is CASVSAGRTEAFF. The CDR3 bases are TGTGCCAGCGTCAGCGCTGGACGCACTGAAGCTTTCTTT.

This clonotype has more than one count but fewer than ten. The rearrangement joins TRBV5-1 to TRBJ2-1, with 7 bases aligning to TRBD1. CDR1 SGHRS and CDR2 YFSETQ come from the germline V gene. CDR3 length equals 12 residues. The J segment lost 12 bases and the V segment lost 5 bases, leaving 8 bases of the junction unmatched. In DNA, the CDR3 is TGCGCCAGCAGGGGTGACAGGGATGGGCAGTTCTTC. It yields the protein CASRGDRDGQFF.

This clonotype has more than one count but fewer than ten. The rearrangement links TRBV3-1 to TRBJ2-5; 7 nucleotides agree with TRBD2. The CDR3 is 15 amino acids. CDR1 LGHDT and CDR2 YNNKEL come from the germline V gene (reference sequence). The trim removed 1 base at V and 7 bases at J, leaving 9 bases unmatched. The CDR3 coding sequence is TGTGCCAGCAGCCAAGCGGCTAGCGGACTGGGGACCCAGTACTTC. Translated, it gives CASSQAASGLGTQYF.

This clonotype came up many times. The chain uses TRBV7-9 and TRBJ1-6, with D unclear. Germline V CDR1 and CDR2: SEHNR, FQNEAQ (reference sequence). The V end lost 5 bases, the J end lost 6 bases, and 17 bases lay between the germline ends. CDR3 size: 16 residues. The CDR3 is CASSPWGGNGNSPLHF. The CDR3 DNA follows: TGTGCCAGCAGCCCTTGGGGAGGGAATGGTAATTCACCCCTCCACTTT.

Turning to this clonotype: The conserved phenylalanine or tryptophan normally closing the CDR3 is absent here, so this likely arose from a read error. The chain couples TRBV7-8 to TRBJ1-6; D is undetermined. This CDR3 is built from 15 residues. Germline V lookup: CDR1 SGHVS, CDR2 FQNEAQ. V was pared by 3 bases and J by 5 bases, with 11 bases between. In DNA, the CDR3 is TGTGCCAGCAGCTTCTCCCTTACCGATAATTCACCCCTCCACTTG. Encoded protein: CASSFSLTDNSPLHL.

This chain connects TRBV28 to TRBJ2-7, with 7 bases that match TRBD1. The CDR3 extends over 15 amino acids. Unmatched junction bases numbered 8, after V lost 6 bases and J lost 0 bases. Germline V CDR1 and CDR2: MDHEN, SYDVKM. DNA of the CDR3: TGTGCCAGCAGCACGACAGGGCTCAGCTCCTACGAGCAGTACTTC. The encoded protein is CASSTTGLSSYEQYF.

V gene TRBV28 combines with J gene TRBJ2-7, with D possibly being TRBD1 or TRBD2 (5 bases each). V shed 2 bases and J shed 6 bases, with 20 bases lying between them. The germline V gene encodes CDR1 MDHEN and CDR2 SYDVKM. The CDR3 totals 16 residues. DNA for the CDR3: TGTGCCAGCAGTTTAATTCCGCGAGGGGTAAGTACCGAGCAGTACTTC. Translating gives CASSLIPRGVSTEQYF.

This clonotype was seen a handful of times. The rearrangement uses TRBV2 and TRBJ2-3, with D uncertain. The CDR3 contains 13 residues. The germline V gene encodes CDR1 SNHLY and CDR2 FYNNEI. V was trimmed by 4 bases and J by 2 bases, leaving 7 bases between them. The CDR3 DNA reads TGTGCCAGCAGTGGGAGAGTCACAGATACGCAGTATTTT. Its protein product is CASSGRVTDTQYF. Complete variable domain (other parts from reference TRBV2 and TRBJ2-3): EPEVTQTPSHQVTQMGQEVILRCVPISNHLYFYWYRQILGQKVEFLVSFYNNEISEKSEIFDDQFSVERPDGSNFTLKIRSTKLEDSAMYFCASSGRVTDTQYFGPGTRLTVL.

The CDR3: CASSPPPASLALGYTF. CDR3 DNA sequence: TGTGCCAGCAGTCCTCCTCCGGCCTCTCTAGCGCTCGGCTACACCTTC. The chain joins TRBV9 to TRBJ1-2, with D unresolved. Germline V lookup: CDR1 SGDLS, CDR2 YYNGEE. CDR3 length equals 16 residues. V lost 5 bases, J lost 8 bases, and 25 bases lay in between.

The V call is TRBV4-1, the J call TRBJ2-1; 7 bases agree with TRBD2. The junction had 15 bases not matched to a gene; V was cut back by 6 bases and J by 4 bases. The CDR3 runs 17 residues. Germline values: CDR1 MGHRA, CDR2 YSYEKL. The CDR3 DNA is TGCGCCAGCAGACTTAGTCTTGGCGGGGGAAATTACAATGAGCAGTTCTTC. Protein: CASRLSLGGGNYNEQFF.

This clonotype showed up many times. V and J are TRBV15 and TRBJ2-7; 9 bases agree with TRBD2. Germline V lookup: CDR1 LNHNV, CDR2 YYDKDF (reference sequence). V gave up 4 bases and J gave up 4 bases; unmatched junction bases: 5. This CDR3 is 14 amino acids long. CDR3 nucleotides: TGTGCCACCAGCAACGGACTAGCGCGATACGAGCAGTACTTC. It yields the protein CATSNGLARYEQYF.

The CDR3 loop reads CASHPPGHSTDTQYF. In DNA, the CDR3 is TGTGCCAGTCATCCGCCGGGACACAGCACAGATACGCAGTATTTT. The rearrangement joins TRBV12-3 or TRBV12-4 to TRBJ2-3; D is possibly TRBD1 (6 bases). Trimming took 9 bases from V and 0 from J, leaving 16 bases between them. This CDR3 has 15 amino acids.

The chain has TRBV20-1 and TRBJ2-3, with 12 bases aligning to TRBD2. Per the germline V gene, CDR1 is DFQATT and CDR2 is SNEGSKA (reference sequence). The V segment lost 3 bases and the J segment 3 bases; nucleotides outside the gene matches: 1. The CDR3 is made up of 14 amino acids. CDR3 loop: CSASGTSGTDTQYF. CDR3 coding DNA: TGCAGTGCTAGTGGGACTAGCGGGACAGATACGCAGTATTTT.

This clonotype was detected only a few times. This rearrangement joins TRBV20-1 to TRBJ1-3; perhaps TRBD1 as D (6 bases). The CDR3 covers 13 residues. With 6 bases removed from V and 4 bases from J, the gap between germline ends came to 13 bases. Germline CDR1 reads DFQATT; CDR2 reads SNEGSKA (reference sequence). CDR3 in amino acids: CSAGGTLGNTIYF. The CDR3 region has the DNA TGCAGTGCAGGAGGGACACTAGGAAACACCATATATTTT.

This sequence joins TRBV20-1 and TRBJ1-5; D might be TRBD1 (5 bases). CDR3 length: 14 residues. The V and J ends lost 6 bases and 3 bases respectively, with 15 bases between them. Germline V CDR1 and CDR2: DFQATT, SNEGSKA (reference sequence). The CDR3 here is CSAPPPGSNQPQHF. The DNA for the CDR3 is TGCAGTGCCCCGCCCCCAGGGTCCAATCAGCCCCAGCATTTT.

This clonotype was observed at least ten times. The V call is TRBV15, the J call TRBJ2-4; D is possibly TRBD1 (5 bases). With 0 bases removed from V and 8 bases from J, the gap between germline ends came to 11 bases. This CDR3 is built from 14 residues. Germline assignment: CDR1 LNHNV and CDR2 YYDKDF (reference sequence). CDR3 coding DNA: TGTGCCACCAGCAGAGATCAAGGCAGGGACATTCAGTACTTC. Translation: CATSRDQGRDIQYF.

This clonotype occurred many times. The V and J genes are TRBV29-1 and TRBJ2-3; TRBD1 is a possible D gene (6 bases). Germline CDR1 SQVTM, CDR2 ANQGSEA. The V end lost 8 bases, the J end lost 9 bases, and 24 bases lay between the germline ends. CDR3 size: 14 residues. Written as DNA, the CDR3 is TGCAGCTCCTTGAGGAGCCTGACAGGCAAGACGCAGTATTTT. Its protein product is CSSLRSLTGKTQYF.

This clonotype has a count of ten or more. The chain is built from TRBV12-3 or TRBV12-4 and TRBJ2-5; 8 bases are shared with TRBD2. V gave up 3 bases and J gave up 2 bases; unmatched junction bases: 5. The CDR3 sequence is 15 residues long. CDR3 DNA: TGTGCCAGCAGTTTTCAGCGGGGGCTGCAAGAGACCCAGTACTTC. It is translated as CASSFQRGLQETQYF.

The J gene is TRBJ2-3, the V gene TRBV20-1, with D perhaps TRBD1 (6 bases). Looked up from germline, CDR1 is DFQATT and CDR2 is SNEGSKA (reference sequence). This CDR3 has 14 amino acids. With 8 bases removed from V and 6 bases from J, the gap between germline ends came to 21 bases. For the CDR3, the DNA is TGCAGTTGTAGGGGGTTTCCTCGTTGGGATACGCAGTATTTT. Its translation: CSCRGFPRWDTQYF.

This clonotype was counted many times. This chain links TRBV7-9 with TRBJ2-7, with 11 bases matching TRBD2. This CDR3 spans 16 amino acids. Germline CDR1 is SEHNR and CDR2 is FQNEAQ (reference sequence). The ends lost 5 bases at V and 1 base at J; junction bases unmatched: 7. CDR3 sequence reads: CASSPPGTSGSYEQYF. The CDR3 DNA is TGTGCCAGCAGCCCTCCCGGGACTAGCGGTTCCTACGAGCAGTACTTC. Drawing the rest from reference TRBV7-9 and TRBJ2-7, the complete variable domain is DTGVSQNPRHKITKRGQNVTFRCDPISEHNRLYWYRQTLGQGPEFLTYFQNEAQLEKSRLLSDRFSAERPKGSFSTLEIQRTEQGDSAMYLCASSPPGTSGSYEQYFGPGTRLTVT.

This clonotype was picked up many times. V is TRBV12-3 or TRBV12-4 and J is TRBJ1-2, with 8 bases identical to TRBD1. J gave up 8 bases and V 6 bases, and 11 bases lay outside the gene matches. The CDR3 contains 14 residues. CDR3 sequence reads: CASSQTQGARGYTF. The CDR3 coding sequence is TGTGCCAGCAGCCAAACGCAGGGGGCGAGAGGCTACACCTTC.

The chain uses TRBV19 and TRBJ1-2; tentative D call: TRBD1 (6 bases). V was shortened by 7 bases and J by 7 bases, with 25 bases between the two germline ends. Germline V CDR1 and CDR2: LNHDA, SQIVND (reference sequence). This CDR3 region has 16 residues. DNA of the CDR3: TGTGCCAGTACCACCCTCGAACTCAGGGGTCTGGGTGGCTACACCTTC. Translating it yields CASTTLELRGLGGYTF.

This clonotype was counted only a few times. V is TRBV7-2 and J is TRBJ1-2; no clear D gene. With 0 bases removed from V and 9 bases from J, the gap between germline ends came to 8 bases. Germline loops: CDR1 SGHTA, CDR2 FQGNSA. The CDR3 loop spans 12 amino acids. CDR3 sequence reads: CASSLARGSYTF. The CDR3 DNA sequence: TGTGCCAGCAGCTTAGCGAGAGGGAGCTACACCTTC.

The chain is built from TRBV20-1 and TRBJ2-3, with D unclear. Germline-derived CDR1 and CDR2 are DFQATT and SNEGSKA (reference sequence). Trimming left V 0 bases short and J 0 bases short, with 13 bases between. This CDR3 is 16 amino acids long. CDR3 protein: CSARDLAGYSTDTQYF. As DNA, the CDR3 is TGCAGTGCTAGAGATCTGGCTGGATATAGCACAGATACGCAGTATTTT.